A selection of T cell receptor beta chains follows, all from one sample in a study of Ad26.COV2.S vaccination and SARS-CoV-2 variants. TCRdb's table, derived via immunoSEQ multiplex PCR, lists solely in-frame clones and lacks some. The sample shows 300,000 to 450,000 clones, approximately 84% of them seen only once. The sample was peripheral blood, taken in a trial of Ad26.COV2.S vaccine versus placebo. These receptors were obtained from a person between 18 and 60 years old who received the Ad26.COV2.S COVID-19 vaccine or a placebo. Each CDR3 is given with its conserved first and last residue. D genes are given only for firm matches. The listing skips clone size in some rows; elsewhere it reads once, few, many or a size class.

J: TRBJ1-4; V: TRBV28; size: .; D: .; DNA: TGTGCCAGCAGCAACTTACGGGATCAGAGGGACGCAACTAATGAAAAACTGTTTTTT; CDR3: CASSNLRDQRDATNEKLFF
J: TRBJ2-7; V: TRBV5-1; size: .; D: .; DNA: TGCGCCAGCAGTCGGGACAACTATTCCTACGAGCAGTACTTC; CDR3: CASSRDNYSYEQYF
J: TRBJ2-5; V: TRBV6-6; size: .; D: .; DNA: TGTGCCAGCAACCAGGGATTCCGAGAGACCCAGTACTTC; CDR3: CASNQGFRETQYF
J: TRBJ1-2; V: TRBV6-5; size: .; D: TRBD1; DNA: TGTGCCAGCAGTTACTCGACAGGGATAGTTGGGGGCTACACCTTC; CDR3: CASSYSTGIVGGYTF
J: TRBJ2-4; V: TRBV29-1; size: .; D: .; DNA: TGCAGCGCTGACAGGCTCCTAGCCAAAAACATTCAGTACTTC; CDR3: CSADRLLAKNIQYF
J: TRBJ2-3; V: TRBV7-2; size: .; D: TRBD2; DNA: TGTGCCAGCAGCTTAGGCCAGCGGGGGACCACAGATACGCAGTATTTT; CDR3: CASSLGQRGTTDTQYF
J: TRBJ2-1; V: TRBV6-5; size: .; D: TRBD2; DNA: TGTGCCAGCAGTAACCTGGGGTCGACTAGCGGGAGAGGTTTCTTC; CDR3: CASSNLGSTSGRGFF
J: TRBJ2-2; V: TRBV10-3; size: .; D: .; DNA: TGTGCCATCAGTGAGTCGATAGGACTCTCGGACACCGGGGAGCTGTTTTTT; CDR3: CAISESIGLSDTGELFF
J: TRBJ2-5; V: TRBV5-1; size: .; D: TRBD1; DNA: TGCGCCAGCAGTACAACTGGGACAGGGTACCAAGAGACCCAGTACTTC; CDR3: CASSTTGTGYQETQYF
J: TRBJ2-6; V: TRBV4-3; size: .; D: TRBD2; DNA: TGCGCCAGCAGCCTCGGTAGCGGGGCTGGGGCCAACGTCCTGACTTTC; CDR3: CASSLGSGAGANVLTF
J: TRBJ2-7; V: TRBV28; size: .; D: TRBD1; DNA: TGTGCCAGCAGATCATTCCCGGGACAGGGGCGCGAGCAGTACTTC; CDR3: CASRSFPGQGREQYF
J: TRBJ2-3; V: TRBV18; size: once; D: TRBD2; DNA: TGTGCCAGCTCAGCACTAGCGGCGGATACGCAGTATTTT; CDR3: CASSALAADTQYF
J: TRBJ1-2; V: TRBV12-3/TRBV12-4; size: .; D: .; DNA: TGTGCCAGCAGTTTGGGATCTTATGGCTACACCTTC; CDR3: CASSLGSYGYTF
J: TRBJ2-3; V: TRBV7-6; size: once; D: TRBD2; DNA: TGTGCCAGCAGCCTACGTACTGGAGCGGGGGAGGATACGCAGTATTTT; CDR3: CASSLRTGAGEDTQYF
J: TRBJ2-3; V: TRBV7-7; size: .; D: TRBD2; DNA: TGTGCTAGCAGCCCTAGCGGGGGGGCCGGAGATACGCAGTATTTT; CDR3: CASSPSGGAGDTQYF
J: TRBJ1-1; V: TRBV4-1; size: few; D: .; DNA: TGCGCCAGCAGCCCAGGGGTGGGCACTGAAGCTTTCTTT; CDR3: CASSPGVGTEAFF
J: TRBJ2-7; V: TRBV7-9; size: .; D: TRBD2; DNA: TGTGCCAGCAGCCTCCCCCCGGGACTAGCGGGCCACTACGAGCAGTACTTC; CDR3: CASSLPPGLAGHYEQYF
J: TRBJ2-6; V: TRBV6-1; size: .; D: .; DNA: TGTGCCAGCAGTGAACCCGGATCTGGGGCCAACGTCCTGACTTTC; CDR3: CASSEPGSGANVLTF
J: TRBJ1-1; V: TRBV7-9; size: .; D: TRBD1; DNA: TGTGCCAGCAGCTCCCTCGACAGGGCCTTCACTGAAGCTTTCTTT; CDR3: CASSSLDRAFTEAFF
J: TRBJ2-5; V: TRBV6-6; size: .; D: TRBD2; DNA: TGTGCCAGCAGTTACTCAGCTAGCGGGGGAGAGACCCAGTACTTC; CDR3: CASSYSASGGETQYF
J: TRBJ2-7; V: TRBV2; size: .; D: .; DNA: TGTGCCAGCAGTGAGGATGAGGGTAGTTTCGGCTACGAGCAGTACTTC; CDR3: CASSEDEGSFGYEQYF
J: TRBJ2-7; V: TRBV6-5; size: .; D: TRBD2; DNA: TGTGCCAGCGGCCGGACTAGCGTTGACTACGAGCAGTACTTC; CDR3: CASGRTSVDYEQYF